The 7 T cell receptor beta chains below were found in one sample sequenced in a study of monozygotic twins with inflammatory bowel disease. After re-calling the 5' RACE reads, TCRdb lists one entry per CDR3 protein, DNA absent. This table holds 80,000 or so distinct CDR3 sequences. The material sequenced was blood. These receptors came from a human donor with ulcerative colitis or Crohn's disease, or a healthy co-twin of an affected twin (not recorded which).

The rearrangement uses TRBV12-3 or TRBV12-4 and TRBJ1-2. The CDR3 has 16 residues. CDR3 sequence: CASSLGGRQRLNGYTF.

The rearrangement uses TRBV5-6 and TRBJ2-7. Germline CDR1 and CDR2: SGHDT and YYEEEE. CDR3 length: 12 amino acids. The CDR3 loop reads CASSLDVGEQYF. Variable domain in full (rest from reference TRBV5-6 and TRBJ2-7): DAGVTQSPTHLIKTRGQQVTLRCSPKSGHDTVSWYQQALGQGPQFIFQYYEEEERQRGNFPDRFSGHQFPNYSSELNVNALLLGDSALYLCASSLDVGEQYFGPGTRLTVT.

The rearrangement links TRBV29-1 to TRBJ2-3; without DNA, the TCRdb call of TRBD1 cannot be checked. The CDR3 is 14 amino acids. Per the germline V gene, CDR1 is SQVTM and CDR2 is ANQGSEA. CDR3 in amino acids: CSAGDRGLSDTQYF.

The chain couples TRBV5-1 to TRBJ2-2. The V gene's germline CDR1 is SGHRS and CDR2 YFSETQ. The CDR3 totals 14 residues. CDR3 residues: CASRIGVHTGELFF.

This sequence joins TRBV19 and TRBJ1-2; as DNA is missing, the TRBD1 call by TCRdb cannot be tested. The CDR3 contains 14 residues. CDR1 and CDR2 from the germline V gene are LNHDA and SQIVND (reference sequence). CDR3: CASSPGTVRDGYTF.

The chain links TRBV19 to TRBJ2-1; the TCRdb D gene call, TRBD1, has no DNA to confirm it. The CDR3 contains 16 residues. The germline V gene encodes CDR1 LNHDA and CDR2 SQIVND (reference sequence). This CDR3 is CASSIFRGQGDNEQFF.

This chain links TRBV5-1 with TRBJ2-1; TCRdb designates TRBD2, a call that cannot be tested without DNA. CDR3 size: 15 residues. CDR1 is SGHRS and CDR2 is YFSETQ in the germline V gene. CDR3 in amino acids: CASSLERGGLNEQFF. Together with reference TRBV5-1 and TRBJ2-1, the CDR3 gives the full variable domain: KAGVTQTPRYLIKTRGQQVTLSCSPISGHRSVSWYQQTPGQGLQFLFEYFSETQRNKGNFPGRFSGRQFSNSRSEMNVSTLELGDSALYLCASSLERGGLNEQFFGPGTRLTVL.